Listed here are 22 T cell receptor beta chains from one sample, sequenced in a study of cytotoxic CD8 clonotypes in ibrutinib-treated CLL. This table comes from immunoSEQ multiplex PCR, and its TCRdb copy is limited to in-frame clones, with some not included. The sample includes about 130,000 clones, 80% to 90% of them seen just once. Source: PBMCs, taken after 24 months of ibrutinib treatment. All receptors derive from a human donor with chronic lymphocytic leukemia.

The CDR3 region has the DNA TGTGCTAGTGGTTTGGGCAGCACCATATATTTT. It codes for CASGLGSTIYF. The rearrangement uses TRBV12-5 and TRBJ1-3; D call uncertain. V lost 1 base to trimming and J lost 9 bases, with 4 bases between them. This CDR3 has 11 amino acids. The germline V gene encodes CDR1 LGHNT and CDR2 FRNRAP. Full variable domain (remainder filled in from reference TRBV12-5 and TRBJ1-3): DARVTQTPRHKVTEMGQEVTMRCQPILGHNTVFWYRQTMMQGLELLAYFRNRAPLDDSGMPKDRFSAEMPDATLATLKIQPSEPRDSAVYFCASGLGSTIYFGEGSWLTVV.

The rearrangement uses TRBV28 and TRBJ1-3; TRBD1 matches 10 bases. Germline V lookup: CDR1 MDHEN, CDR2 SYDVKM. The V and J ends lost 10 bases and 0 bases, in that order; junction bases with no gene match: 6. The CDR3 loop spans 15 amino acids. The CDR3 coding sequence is TGTGCCACAGGGACAGGGGACATCTCTGGAAACACCATATATTTT. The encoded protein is CATGTGDISGNTIYF.

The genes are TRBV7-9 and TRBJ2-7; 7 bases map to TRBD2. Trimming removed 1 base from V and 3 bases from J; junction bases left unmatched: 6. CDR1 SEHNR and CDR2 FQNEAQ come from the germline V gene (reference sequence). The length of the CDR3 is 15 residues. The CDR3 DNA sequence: TGTGCCAGCAGCTTAGTTTTGGGGACTATCTACGAGCAGTACTTC. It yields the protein CASSLVLGTIYEQYF.

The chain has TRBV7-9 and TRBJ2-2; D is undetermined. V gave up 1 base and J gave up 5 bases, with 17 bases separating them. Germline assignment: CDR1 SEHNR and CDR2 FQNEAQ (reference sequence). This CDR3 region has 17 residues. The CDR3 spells CASSLDQSSQATGELFF. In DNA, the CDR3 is TGTGCCAGCAGCTTAGATCAATCCAGCCAGGCTACCGGGGAGCTGTTTTTT.

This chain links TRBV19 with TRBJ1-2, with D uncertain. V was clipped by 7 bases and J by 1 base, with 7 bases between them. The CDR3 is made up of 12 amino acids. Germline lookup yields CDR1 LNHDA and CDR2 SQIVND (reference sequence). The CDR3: CASKEGNYGYTF. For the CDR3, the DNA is TGTGCCAGTAAAGAGGGTAACTATGGCTACACCTTC.

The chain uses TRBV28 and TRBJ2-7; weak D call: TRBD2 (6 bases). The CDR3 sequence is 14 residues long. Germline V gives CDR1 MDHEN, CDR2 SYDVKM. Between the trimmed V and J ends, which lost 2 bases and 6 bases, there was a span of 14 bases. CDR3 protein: CASSLGVGRIEQYF. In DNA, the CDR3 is TGTGCCAGCAGTTTAGGGGTCGGGAGAATCGAGCAGTACTTC. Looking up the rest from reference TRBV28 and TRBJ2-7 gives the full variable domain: DVKVTQSSRYLVKRTGEKVFLECVQDMDHENMFWYRQDPGLGLRLIYFSYDVKMKEKGDIPEGYSVSREKKERFSLILESASTNQTSMYLCASSLGVGRIEQYFGPGTRLTVT.

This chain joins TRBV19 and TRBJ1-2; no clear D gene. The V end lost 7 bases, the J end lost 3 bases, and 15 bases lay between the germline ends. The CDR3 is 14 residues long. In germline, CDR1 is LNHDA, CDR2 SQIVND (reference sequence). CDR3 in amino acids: CASIDEAGDYGYTF. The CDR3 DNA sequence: TGTGCCAGTATCGACGAAGCCGGGGACTATGGCTACACCTTC.

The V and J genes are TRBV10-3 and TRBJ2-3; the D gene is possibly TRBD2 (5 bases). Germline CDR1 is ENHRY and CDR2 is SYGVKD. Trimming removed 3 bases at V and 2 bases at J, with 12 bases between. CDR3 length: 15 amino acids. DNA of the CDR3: TGTGCCATCAGTGATAAAGCGGATCCCACAGATACGCAGTATTTT. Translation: CAISDKADPTDTQYF.

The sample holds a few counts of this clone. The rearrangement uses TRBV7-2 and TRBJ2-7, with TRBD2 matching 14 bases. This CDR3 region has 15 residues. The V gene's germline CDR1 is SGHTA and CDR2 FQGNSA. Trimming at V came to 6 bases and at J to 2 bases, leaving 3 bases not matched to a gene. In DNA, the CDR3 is TGTGCCAGCAGGTTGACTAGCGGGAGGGCCTACGAGCAGTACTTC. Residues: CASRLTSGRAYEQYF.

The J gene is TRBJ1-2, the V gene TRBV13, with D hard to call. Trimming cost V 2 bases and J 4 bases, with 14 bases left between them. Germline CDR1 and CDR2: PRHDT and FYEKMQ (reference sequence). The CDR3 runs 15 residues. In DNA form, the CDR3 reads TGTGCCAGCAGCTTAAGGACCGGAGCCCTCTATGGCTACACCTTC. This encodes CASSLRTGALYGYTF.

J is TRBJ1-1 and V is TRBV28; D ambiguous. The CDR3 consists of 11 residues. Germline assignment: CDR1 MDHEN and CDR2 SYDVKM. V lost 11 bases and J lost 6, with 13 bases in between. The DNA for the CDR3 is TGTGCCGGTCGAAGTTACGCTGAAGCTTTCTTT. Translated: CAGRSYAEAFF.

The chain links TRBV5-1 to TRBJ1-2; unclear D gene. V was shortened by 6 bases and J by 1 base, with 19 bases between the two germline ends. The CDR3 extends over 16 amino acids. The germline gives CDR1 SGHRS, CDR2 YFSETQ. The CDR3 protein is CASTRVGRGRNYGYTF. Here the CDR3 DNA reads TGCGCCAGCACCCGGGTGGGGAGAGGACGTAACTATGGCTACACCTTC.

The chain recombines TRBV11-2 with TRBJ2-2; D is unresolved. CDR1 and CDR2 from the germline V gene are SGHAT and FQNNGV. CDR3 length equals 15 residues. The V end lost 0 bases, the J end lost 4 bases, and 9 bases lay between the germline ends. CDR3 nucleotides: TGTGCCAGCAGCTTAGATCTGGCAGTCACCGGGGAGCTGTTTTTT. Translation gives CASSLDLAVTGELFF.

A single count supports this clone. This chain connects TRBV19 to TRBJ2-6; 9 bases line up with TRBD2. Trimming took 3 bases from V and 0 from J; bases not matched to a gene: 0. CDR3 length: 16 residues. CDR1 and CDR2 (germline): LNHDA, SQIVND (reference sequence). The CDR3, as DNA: TGTGCCAGTAGTATTAGCGGGGGCTCTGGGGCCAACGTCCTGACTTTC. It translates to CASSISGGSGANVLTF.

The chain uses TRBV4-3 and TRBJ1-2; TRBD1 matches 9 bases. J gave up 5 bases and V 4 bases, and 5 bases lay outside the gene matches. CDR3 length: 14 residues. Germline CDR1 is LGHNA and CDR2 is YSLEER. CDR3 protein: CASSPGQGKYGYTF. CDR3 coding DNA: TGCGCCAGCAGCCCAGGACAGGGGAAATATGGCTACACCTTC.

The DNA for the CDR3 is TGTGCCAGCAGCCCCCGAGGGGGGAGGACTGAAGCTTTCTTT. It specifies CASSPRGGRTEAFF. This chain links TRBV7-2 with TRBJ1-1; tentative D call: TRBD1 (6 bases). Trimming left V 5 bases short and J 5 bases short, with 15 bases between. CDR1 and CDR2 from the germline V gene are SGHTA and FQGNSA. This CDR3 spans 14 amino acids.

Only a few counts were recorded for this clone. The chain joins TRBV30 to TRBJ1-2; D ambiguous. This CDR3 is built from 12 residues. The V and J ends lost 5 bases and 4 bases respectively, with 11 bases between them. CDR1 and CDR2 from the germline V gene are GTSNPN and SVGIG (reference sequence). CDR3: CAWSTPGYGYTF. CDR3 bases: TGTGCCTGGTCTACACCTGGCTATGGCTACACCTTC.

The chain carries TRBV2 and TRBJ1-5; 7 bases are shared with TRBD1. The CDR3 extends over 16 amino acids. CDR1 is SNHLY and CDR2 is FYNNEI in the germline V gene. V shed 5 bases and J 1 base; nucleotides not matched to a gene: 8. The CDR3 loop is CASSLRDSQSNQPQHF. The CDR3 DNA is TGTGCCAGCAGTCTGCGGGACAGTCAGAGCAATCAGCCCCAGCATTTT.

The CDR3 DNA follows: TGCAGCGTTGAGGCAGGGTGGGAGAGCTACAATGAGCAGTTCTTC. This codes for CSVEAGWESYNEQFF. J is TRBJ2-1 and V is TRBV29-1; D could derive from TRBD1 or TRBD2 (5 bases each). The CDR3 runs 15 residues. CDR1 and CDR2 (germline): SQVTM, ANQGSEA. Trimming removed 3 bases at V and 3 bases at J, with 15 bases between.

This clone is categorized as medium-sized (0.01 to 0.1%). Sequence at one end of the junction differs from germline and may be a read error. Here the CDR3 reads CASSVAQLNTEAFF. The DNA for the CDR3 is TGTGCCAGCAGCGTAGCACAGTTGAACACTGAAGCTTTCTTT. The V gene is TRBV7-9, the J gene TRBJ1-1; D ambiguous. This CDR3 is built from 14 residues. The germline V gene has CDR1 SEHNR and CDR2 FQNEAQ (reference sequence).

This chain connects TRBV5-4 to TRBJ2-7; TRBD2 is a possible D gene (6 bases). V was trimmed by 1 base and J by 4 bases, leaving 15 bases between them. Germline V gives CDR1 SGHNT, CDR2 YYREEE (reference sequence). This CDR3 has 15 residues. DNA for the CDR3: TGTGCCAGCAGCTTGAAGGCGGGGAAGGGGTACGAGCAGTACTTC. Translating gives CASSLKAGKGYEQYF. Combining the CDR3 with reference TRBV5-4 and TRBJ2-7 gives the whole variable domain ETGVTQSPTHLIKTRGQQVTLRCSSQSGHNTVSWYQQALGQGPQFIFQYYREEENGRGNFPPRFSGLQFPNYSSELNVNALELDDSALYLCASSLKAGKGYEQYFGPGTRLTVT.

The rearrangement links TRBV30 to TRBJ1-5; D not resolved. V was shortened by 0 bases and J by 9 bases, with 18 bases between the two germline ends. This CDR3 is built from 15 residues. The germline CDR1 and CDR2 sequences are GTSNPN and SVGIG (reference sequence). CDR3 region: CAWSVKGFNSRPQHF. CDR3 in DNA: TGTGCCTGGAGTGTAAAGGGCTTCAATTCTAGGCCCCAGCATTTT.